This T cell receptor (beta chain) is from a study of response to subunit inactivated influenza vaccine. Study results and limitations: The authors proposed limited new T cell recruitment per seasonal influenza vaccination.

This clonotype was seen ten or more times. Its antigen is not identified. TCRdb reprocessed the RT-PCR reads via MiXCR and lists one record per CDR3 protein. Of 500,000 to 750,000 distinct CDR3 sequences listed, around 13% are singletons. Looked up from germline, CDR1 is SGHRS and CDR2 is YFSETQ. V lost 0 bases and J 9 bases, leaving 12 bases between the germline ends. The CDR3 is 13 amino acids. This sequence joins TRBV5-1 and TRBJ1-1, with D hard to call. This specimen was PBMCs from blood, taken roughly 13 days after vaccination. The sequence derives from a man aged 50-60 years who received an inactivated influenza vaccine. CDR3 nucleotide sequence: TGCGCCAGCAGCTTGGCCATGGGAGAGAAAGCTTTCTTT. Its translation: CASSLAMGEKAFF.